This paragraph reports one TCR beta chain. Its antigen is unidentified. This sample is drawn from a study of monozygotic twins with inflammatory bowel disease. CDR1 LGHDT and CDR2 YNNKEL come from the germline V gene (reference sequence). This CDR3 is 18 amino acids long. Regarding the study as a whole: IBD patients shared fewer clonotypes with other individuals than healthy twins, especially patients with disease activity signs.

In eight separate reactions per sample, cDNA was generated. cDNA for TCRalpha and TCRbeta was amplified by nested PCRs of around 15 then 8 to 10 cycles. TCRdb re-called the 5' RACE reads and catalogs CDR3 proteins one per entry, DNA excluded. The sample has about 380,000 distinct CDR3 sequences. The sequence was collected from a human donor with ulcerative colitis or Crohn's disease, or a healthy co-twin of an affected twin (not recorded which). The sequenced sample consisted of blood. The chain couples TRBV3-1 to TRBJ2-5; without DNA, the TCRdb call of TRBD1 cannot be checked. CDR3 sequence: CASSQDSMRQGAQETQYF.